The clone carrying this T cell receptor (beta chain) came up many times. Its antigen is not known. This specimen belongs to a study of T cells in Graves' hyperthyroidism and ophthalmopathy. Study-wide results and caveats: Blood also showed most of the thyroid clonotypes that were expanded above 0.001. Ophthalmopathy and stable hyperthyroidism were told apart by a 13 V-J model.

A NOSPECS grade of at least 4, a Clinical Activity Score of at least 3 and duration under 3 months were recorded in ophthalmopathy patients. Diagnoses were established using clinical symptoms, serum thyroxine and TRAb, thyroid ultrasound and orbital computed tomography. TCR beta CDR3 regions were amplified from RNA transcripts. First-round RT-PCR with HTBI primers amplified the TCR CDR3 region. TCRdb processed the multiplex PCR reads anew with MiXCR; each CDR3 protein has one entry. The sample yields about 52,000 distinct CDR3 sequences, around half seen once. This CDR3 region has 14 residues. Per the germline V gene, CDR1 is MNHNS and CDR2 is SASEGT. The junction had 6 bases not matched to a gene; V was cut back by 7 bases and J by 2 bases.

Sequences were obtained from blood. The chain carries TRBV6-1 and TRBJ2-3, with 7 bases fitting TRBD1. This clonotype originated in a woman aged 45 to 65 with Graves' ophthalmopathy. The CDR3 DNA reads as TGTGCCAGCAAGAAACAGGGGTCCACAGATACGCAGTATTTT. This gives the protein CASKKQGSTDTQYF.